These 10 T cell receptor beta chains originate from one sample sequenced in a study of blood T cells in healthy people across ages (dated by TCRdb to between 2015 and 2017). Library generation was performed with 5' RACE. Instrument on record: Illumina HiSeq 2500. A second roughly 6 to 12 cycle PCR used a sample-barcoded 5' primer and a J-beta primer mix. TCRdb reprocessed the public reads (quality trimming at Q25 with fastp, clone calling with MiXCR) and kept in-frame beta chains. Identical CDR3 protein sequences are pooled into one entry, listed with their most common genes and DNA. The sample contains around 800,000 distinct CDR3 sequences, roughly 24% of them found a single time. Together, the top ten hold 2.5% to 3.5% of the sample. A further study also used this sample, focusing on T cells of mothers and their children.

The sample taken for sequencing was blood. Receptor source: a boy aged 5-17 years in good health.

J is TRBJ2-2 and V is TRBV28, with D tentatively TRBD1 (5 bases). The CDR3 covers 13 residues. V lost 5 bases and J 5 bases, leaving 9 bases between the germline ends. Per germline, CDR1 MDHEN and CDR2 SYDVKM. The CDR3 DNA reads as TGTGCCAGCAGTATCAAGGGGACCGGGGAGCTGTTTTTT. This sequence encodes CASSIKGTGELFF.

This clonotype was detected a few times. This CDR3 is CASSPPGTTNTGELFF. The CDR3 DNA follows: TGTGCCAGCAGTCCACCCGGGACAACGAACACCGGGGAGCTGTTTTTT. The chain is built from TRBV6-6 and TRBJ2-2; perhaps TRBD1 as D (6 bases). The CDR3 runs 16 residues. The V gene lost 5 bases and the J gene lost 0 bases, with 13 bases spanning the gap. Germline CDR1 reads MNHNY; CDR2 reads SVGAGI (reference sequence).

On this clonotype itself: Germline is not matched at one junction end, which may reflect a read error. The V and J genes are TRBV20-1 and TRBJ2-7; 13 positions agree with TRBD2. Germline V gene sequence: CDR1 DFQATT, CDR2 SNEGSKA (reference sequence). The CDR3 is 17 amino acids. The CDR3 bases are TGCAGTGCCAGAGATCAGAGACTAGCGGGGGGACCCTACGAGCAGTACTTC. This sequence encodes CSARDQRLAGGPYEQYF.

This clonotype was picked up a small number of times. The gene calls are TRBV4-1 and TRBJ2-6; D is tentatively TRBD1 or TRBD2 (6 bases each). The CDR3 sequence is 17 residues long. The germline gives CDR1 MGHRA, CDR2 YSYEKL. V was clipped by 1 base and J by 0 bases, with 10 bases between them. The chain's CDR3 is CASSQGRGRSGANVLTF. The DNA for the CDR3 is TGCGCCAGCAGCCAAGGCCGGGGGCGCTCTGGGGCCAACGTCCTGACTTTC.

This clonotype was picked up a small number of times. The CDR3 loop reads CASGRGIMGPNEQFF. CDR3 nucleotide sequence: TGCGCCAGCGGGAGGGGTATCATGGGGCCAAATGAGCAGTTCTTC. V is TRBV5-1 and J is TRBJ2-5, with TRBD2 identical over 7 bases. The better agreement between TRBJ2-1 and the DNA end casts doubt on the J call. Germline V gene sequence: CDR1 SGHRS, CDR2 YFSETQ. CDR3 size: 15 residues.

This clonotype was counted only a few times. The DNA of the CDR3 is TGCAGTGCTAGAGGGGGGGGGCCGTTCAATGAGCAGTTCTTC. Encoded protein: CSARGGGPFNEQFF. The rearrangement uses TRBV20-1 and TRBJ2-1, with a weak D call TRBD2 (7 bases). The length of the CDR3 is 14 residues. Germline CDR1 and CDR2: DFQATT and SNEGSKA (reference sequence). V was pared by 1 base and J by 6 bases, with 13 bases between.

This clonotype occurred a few times. The genes are TRBV20-1 and TRBJ2-1, with D possibly being TRBD2 (5 bases). Per germline, CDR1 DFQATT and CDR2 SNEGSKA (reference sequence). V was pared by 0 bases and J by 4 bases, with 22 bases between. The CDR3 extends over 18 amino acids. The CDR3 bases are TGCAGTGCTAGAGACACTAGGCTCTCTCGTCTTTCTTACAATGAGCAGTTCTTC. Its translation is CSARDTRLSRLSYNEQFF.

In its sample, this clonotype was seen once. CDR3: CASRPEQTNYGYTF. CDR3 nucleotide sequence: TGCGCCAGCAGGCCCGAGCAGACTAACTATGGCTACACCTTC. The chain links TRBV5-1 to TRBJ1-2, with D hard to call. Germline V gives CDR1 SGHRS, CDR2 YFSETQ. The V end was cut by 5 bases, the J end by 0 bases, with 11 bases between. The CDR3 length is 14 residues. The full variable domain, with the rest looked up from reference TRBV5-1 and TRBJ1-2, is KAGVTQTPRYLIKTRGQQVTLSCSPISGHRSVSWYQQTPGQGLQFLFEYFSETQRNKGNFPGRFSGRQFSNSRSEMNVSTLELGDSALYLCASRPEQTNYGYTFGSGTRLTVV.

This sequence joins TRBV12-3 or TRBV12-4 and TRBJ1-4; D is unclear. There are 13 residues in the CDR3. V lost 3 bases and J lost 14, with 16 bases in between. This chain's CDR3 is CASSFPGATTLFF. CDR3 DNA: TGTGCCAGCAGTTTCCCGGGAGCCACAACCCTGTTTTTT.

The rearrangement uses TRBV20-1 and TRBJ2-1; D unclear. This CDR3 is built from 12 residues. Between the trimmed V and J ends, which lost 1 base and 2 bases, there was a span of 3 bases. The germline CDR1 and CDR2 sequences are DFQATT and SNEGSKA (reference sequence). The CDR3 protein is CSARGAYNEQFF. CDR3 DNA sequence: TGCAGTGCTAGAGGGGCCTACAATGAGCAGTTCTTC.